The T cell receptor beta chain under discussion was sequenced for a study of patients and donors after allogeneic stem cell transplantation. This clonotype has just a few counts. The V segment lost 4 bases and the J segment 4 bases; nucleotides outside the gene matches: 13. This CDR3 has 17 residues. Per the germline V gene, CDR1 is SGHDN and CDR2 is FVKESK. Via MiXCR, TCRdb re-called the RT-PCR reads, giving one row per CDR3 protein. The sample has hundreds of thousands of distinct CDR3 sequences, approximately 16% seen once. The specimen sequenced was blood, either unsorted or a sorted T cell fraction (not recorded which). The sequence was collected from a human donor who was either an allogeneic HSCT recipient or a stem cell or donor lymphocyte infusion donor (not recorded which). It is not recorded whose cells these are; they may come from a transplant donor. The rearrangement links TRBV14 to TRBJ2-7, with 10 nucleotides matching TRBD2. CDR3 in amino acids: CASSRRPAAGGPYEQYF. The CDR3 DNA reads as TGTGCCAGCAGCCGACGACCAGCAGCGGGAGGGCCTTACGAGCAGTACTTC.